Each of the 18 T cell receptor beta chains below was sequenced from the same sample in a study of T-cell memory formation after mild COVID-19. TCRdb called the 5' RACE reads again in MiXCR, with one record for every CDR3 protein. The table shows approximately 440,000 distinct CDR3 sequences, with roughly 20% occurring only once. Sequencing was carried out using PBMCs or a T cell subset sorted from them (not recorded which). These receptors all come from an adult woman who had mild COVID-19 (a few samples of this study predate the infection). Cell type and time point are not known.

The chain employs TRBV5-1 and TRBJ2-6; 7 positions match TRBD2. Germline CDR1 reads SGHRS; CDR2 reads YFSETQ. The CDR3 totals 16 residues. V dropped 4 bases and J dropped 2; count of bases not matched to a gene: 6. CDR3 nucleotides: TGCGCCAGCAGCAGCGGGACCCCCGCTGGGGCCAACGTCCTGACTTTC. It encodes CASSSGTPAGANVLTF. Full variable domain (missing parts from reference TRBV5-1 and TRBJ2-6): KAGVTQTPRYLIKTRGQQVTLSCSPISGHRSVSWYQQTPGQGLQFLFEYFSETQRNKGNFPGRFSGRQFSNSRSEMNVSTLELGDSALYLCASSSGTPAGANVLTFGAGSRLTVL.

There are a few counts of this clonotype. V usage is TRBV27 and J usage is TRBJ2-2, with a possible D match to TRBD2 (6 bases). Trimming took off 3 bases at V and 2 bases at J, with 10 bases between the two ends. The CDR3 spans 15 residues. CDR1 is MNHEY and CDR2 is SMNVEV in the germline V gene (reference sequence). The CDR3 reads CASSFGGDNTGELFF. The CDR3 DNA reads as TGTGCCAGCAGTTTTGGAGGGGACAACACCGGGGAGCTGTTTTTT.

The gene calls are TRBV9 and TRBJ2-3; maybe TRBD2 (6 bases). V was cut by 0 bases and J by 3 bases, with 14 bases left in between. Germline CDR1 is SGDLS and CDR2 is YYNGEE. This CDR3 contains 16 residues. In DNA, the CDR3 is TGTGCCAGCAGCGTAGAGTCACTAGCCGTTACAGATACGCAGTATTTT. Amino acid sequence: CASSVESLAVTDTQYF.

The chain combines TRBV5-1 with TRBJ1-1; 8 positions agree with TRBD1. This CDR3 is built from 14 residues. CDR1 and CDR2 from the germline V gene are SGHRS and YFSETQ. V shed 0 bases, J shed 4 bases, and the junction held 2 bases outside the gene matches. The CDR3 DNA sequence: TGCGCCAGCAGCTTGGTGACAGGGGCCACTGAAGCTTTCTTT. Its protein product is CASSLVTGATEAFF.

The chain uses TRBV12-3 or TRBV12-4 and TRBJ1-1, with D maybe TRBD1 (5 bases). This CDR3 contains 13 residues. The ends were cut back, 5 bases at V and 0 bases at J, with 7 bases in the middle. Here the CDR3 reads CASSKQVNTEAFF. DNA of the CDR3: TGTGCCAGCAGTAAACAGGTGAACACTGAAGCTTTCTTT.

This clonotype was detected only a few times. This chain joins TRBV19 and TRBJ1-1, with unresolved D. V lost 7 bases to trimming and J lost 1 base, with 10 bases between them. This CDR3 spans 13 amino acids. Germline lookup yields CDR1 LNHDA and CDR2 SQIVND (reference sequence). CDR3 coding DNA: TGTGCCAGTACCACGACAAGGAACACTGAAGCTTTCTTT. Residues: CASTTTRNTEAFF.

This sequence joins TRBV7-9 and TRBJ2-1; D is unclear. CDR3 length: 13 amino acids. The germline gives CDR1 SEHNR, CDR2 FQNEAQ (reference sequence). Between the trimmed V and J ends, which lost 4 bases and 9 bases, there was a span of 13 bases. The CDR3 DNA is TGTGCCAGCAGCTCCAACCCCGATCCTGAGCAGTTCTTC. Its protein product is CASSSNPDPEQFF.

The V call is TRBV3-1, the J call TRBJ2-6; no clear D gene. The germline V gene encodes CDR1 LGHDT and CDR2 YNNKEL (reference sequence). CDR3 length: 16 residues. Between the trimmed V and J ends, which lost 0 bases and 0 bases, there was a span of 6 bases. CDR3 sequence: CASSQEIVSGANVLTF. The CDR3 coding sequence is TGTGCCAGCAGCCAAGAAATAGTCTCTGGGGCCAACGTCCTGACTTTC.

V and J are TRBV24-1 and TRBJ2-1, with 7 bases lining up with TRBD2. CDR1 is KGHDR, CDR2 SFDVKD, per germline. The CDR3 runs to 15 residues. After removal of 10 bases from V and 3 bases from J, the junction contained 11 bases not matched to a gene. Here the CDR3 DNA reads TGTGCCACGAGCGACCGGGACTACGACTACAATGAGCAGTTCTTC. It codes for CATSDRDYDYNEQFF.

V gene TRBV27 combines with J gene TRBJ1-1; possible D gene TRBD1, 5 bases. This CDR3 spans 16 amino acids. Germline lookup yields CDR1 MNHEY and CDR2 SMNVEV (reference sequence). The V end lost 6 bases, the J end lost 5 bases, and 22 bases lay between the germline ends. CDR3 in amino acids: CASSRIMGGGRTEAFF. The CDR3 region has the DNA TGTGCCAGCAGCCGAATAATGGGGGGAGGACGGACTGAAGCTTTCTTT.

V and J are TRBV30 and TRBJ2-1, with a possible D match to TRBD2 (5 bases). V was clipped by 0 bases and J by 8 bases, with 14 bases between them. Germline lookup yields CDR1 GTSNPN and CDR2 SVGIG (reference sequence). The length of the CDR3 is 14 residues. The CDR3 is CAWSVRGGGDEQFF. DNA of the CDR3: TGTGCCTGGAGTGTACGAGGAGGTGGGGATGAGCAGTTCTTC.

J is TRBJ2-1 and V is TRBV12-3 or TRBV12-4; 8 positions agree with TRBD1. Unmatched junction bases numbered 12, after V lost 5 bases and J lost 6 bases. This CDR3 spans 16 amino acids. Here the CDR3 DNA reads TGTGCCAGCAGTCCACGACGGACAGGGAAAGGCAATGAGCAGTTCTTC. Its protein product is CASSPRRTGKGNEQFF.

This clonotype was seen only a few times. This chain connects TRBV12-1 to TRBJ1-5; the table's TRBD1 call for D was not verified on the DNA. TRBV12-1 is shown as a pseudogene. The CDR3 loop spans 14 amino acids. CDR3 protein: CARLVGGNYQPQHF. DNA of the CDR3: TGTGCCAGACTTGTTGGGGGGAACTATCAGCCCCAGCATTTT.

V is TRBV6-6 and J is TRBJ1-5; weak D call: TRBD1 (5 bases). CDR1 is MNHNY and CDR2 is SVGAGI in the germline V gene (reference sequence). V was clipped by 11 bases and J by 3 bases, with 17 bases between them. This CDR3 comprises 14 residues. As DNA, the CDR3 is TGTGCCGTCGGAGGGGCTGGGTCCAATCAGCCCCAGCATTTT. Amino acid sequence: CAVGGAGSNQPQHF.

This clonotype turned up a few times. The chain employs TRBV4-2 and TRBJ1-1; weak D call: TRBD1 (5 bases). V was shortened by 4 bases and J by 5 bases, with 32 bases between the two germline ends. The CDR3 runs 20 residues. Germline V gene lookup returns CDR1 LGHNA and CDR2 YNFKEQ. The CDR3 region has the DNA TGTGCCAGCAGCCGAGCTCCAGGTAATCTGAGATCCAGGGCTATTACTGAAGCTTTCTTT. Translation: CASSRAPGNLRSRAITEAFF.

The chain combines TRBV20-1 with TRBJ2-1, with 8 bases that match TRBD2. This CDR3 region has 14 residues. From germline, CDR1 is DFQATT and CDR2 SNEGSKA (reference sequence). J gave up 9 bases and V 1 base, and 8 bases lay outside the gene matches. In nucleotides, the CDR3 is TGCAGTGCTAGAGGGGTTAGCGGGACCACTGAGCAGTTCTTC. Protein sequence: CSARGVSGTTEQFF.

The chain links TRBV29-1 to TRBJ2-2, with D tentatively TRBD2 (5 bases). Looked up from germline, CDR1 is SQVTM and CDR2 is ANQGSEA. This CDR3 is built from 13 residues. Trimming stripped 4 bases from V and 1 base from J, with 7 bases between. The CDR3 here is CSVVEGNTGELFF. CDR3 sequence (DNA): TGCAGCGTTGTAGAGGGGAACACCGGGGAGCTGTTTTTT.

CDR3 amino acids: CASSIDPPDGADTQYF. CDR3 in DNA: TGTGCCAGTAGTATAGACCCCCCGGACGGAGCAGATACGCAGTATTTT. The chain couples TRBV19 to TRBJ2-3; D not certain. The germline CDR1 and CDR2 sequences are LNHDA and SQIVND (reference sequence). CDR3 length: 16 residues. Trimming took off 0 bases at V and 4 bases at J, with 14 bases between the two ends.